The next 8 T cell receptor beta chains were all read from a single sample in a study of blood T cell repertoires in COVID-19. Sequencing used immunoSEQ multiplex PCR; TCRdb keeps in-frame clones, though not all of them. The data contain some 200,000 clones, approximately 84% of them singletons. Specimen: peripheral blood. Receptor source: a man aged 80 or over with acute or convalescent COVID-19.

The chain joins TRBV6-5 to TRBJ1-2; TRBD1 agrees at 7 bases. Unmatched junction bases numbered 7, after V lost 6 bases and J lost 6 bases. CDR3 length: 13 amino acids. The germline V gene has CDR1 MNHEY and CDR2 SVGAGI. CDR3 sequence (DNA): TGTGCCAGCAGCGAGGGGACAGCTGATGGCTACACCTTC. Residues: CASSEGTADGYTF.

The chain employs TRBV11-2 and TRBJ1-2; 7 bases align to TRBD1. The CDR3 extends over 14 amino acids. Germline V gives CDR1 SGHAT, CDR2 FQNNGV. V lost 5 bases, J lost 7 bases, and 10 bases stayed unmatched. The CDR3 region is CASSIGTVMGGYTF. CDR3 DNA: TGTGCCAGCAGCATCGGGACAGTAATGGGTGGCTACACCTTC. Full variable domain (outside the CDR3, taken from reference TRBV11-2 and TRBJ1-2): EAGVAQSPRYKIIEKRQSVAFWCNPISGHATLYWYQQILGQGPKLLIQFQNNGVVDDSQLPKDRFSAERLKGVDSTLKIQPAKLEDSAVYLCASSIGTVMGGYTFGSGTRLTVV.

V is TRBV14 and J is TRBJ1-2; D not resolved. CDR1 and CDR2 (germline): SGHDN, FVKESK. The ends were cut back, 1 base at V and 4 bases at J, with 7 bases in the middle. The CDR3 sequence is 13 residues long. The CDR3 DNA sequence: TGTGCCAGCAGCCAAGGGCCAGGCTATGGCTACACCTTC. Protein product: CASSQGPGYGYTF.

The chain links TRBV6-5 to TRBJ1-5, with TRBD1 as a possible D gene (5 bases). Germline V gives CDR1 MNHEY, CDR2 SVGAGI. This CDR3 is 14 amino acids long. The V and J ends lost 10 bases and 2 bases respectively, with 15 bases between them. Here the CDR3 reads CATTWGGGNQPQHF. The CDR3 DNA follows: TGTGCCACCACTTGGGGGGGAGGCAATCAGCCCCAGCATTTT.

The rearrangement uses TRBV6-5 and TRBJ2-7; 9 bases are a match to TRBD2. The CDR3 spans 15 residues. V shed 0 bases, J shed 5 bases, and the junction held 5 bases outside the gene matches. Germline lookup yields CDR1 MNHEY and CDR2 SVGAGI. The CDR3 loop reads CASSYSLAGIHEQYV. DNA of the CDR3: TGTGCCAGCAGTTACTCGCTAGCGGGAATTCACGAGCAGTACGTC.

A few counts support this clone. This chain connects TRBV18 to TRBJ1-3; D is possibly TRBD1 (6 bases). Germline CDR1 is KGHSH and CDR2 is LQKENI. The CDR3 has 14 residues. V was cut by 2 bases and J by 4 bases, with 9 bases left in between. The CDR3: CASSPTGTGNTIYF. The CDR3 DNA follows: TGTGCCAGCTCACCAACAGGGACAGGAAACACCATATATTTT.

This chain's CDR3 is CASSLDRGIGDEQFF. The CDR3 bases are TGTGCCAGCAGCTTAGACAGGGGTATTGGGGATGAGCAGTTCTTC. The chain uses TRBV7-2 and TRBJ2-1, with TRBD1 matching 7 bases. CDR1 SGHTA and CDR2 FQGNSA come from the germline V gene. The CDR3 is 15 amino acids. The ends lost 1 base at V and 8 bases at J; junction bases unmatched: 8.

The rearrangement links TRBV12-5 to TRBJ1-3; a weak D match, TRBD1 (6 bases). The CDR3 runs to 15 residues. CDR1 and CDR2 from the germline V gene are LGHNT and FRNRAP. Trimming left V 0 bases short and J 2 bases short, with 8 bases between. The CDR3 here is CASGLVQGTGNTIYF. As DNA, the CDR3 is TGTGCTAGTGGTTTGGTACAGGGTACTGGAAACACCATATATTTT.